The next 9 T cell receptor beta chains were all read from a single sample in a study of cytomegalovirus exposure and HLA in healthy donors. TCRdb keeps only in-frame clones here, not all; method: immunoSEQ multiplex PCR. The table records 220,000 or so clones, roughly 87% of them present only once. The sequenced material came from PBMCs. These receptors were collected from a woman under 30 in good health and CMV-seropositive.

The chain links TRBV6-6 to TRBJ2-3, with D tentatively TRBD2 (6 bases). Per the germline V gene, CDR1 is MNHNY and CDR2 is SVGAGI (reference sequence). The CDR3 totals 15 residues. Trimming removed 4 bases at V and 4 bases at J, with 15 bases between. CDR3 nucleotide sequence: TGTGCCAGCAGTTCCCCGGGACTCGGACCAGATACGCAGTATTTT. Its translation: CASSSPGLGPDTQYF.

This clone has a single count. The CDR3 DNA sequence: TGTGCCAGCAGTTTATACAGGGGCCTCGGCAATCAGCCCCAGCATTTT. Translating it yields CASSLYRGLGNQPQHF. The chain is built from TRBV28 and TRBJ1-5, with 7 bases fitting TRBD1. In germline, CDR1 is MDHEN, CDR2 SYDVKM. The CDR3 contains 16 residues. The V segment lost 1 base and the J segment 2 bases; nucleotides outside the gene matches: 5.

In its sample, this clone was seen a few times. The chain employs TRBV7-9 and TRBJ1-2; TRBD1 matches 8 bases. The CDR3 is made up of 15 amino acids. V lost 1 base, J lost 4 bases, and 5 bases stayed unmatched. The germline V gene encodes CDR1 SEHNR and CDR2 FQNEAQ (reference sequence). CDR3 residues: CASSLGAGGGYGYTF. The CDR3 nucleotides read TGTGCCAGCAGCTTAGGTGCAGGGGGCGGCTATGGCTACACCTTC.

The sample holds a few counts of this clone. The chain uses TRBV19 and TRBJ2-7, with D possibly TRBD1 on 5 matching bases. This CDR3 has 14 residues. CDR1 is LNHDA, CDR2 SQIVND, per germline (reference sequence). V lost 3 bases and J 6 bases, leaving 15 bases between the germline ends. The CDR3 region has the DNA TGTGCCAGTAGTATTCGGCAGGGTCCTCTCGAGCAGTACTTC. Amino acid sequence: CASSIRQGPLEQYF.

The chain is built from TRBV9 and TRBJ2-1; 8 positions match TRBD2. Germline CDR1 is SGDLS and CDR2 is YYNGEE. The CDR3 runs 14 residues. J lost 5 bases, V lost 5 bases, and 6 bases had no gene match. The CDR3 spells CASSGVAGHNEQFF. For the CDR3, the DNA is TGTGCCAGCAGTGGGGTAGCGGGACACAATGAGCAGTTCTTC.

The chain is built from TRBV7-9 and TRBJ2-3, with 10 bases lining up with TRBD1. Losses at the gene ends were 5 bases for V and 2 bases for J; bases not matched to a gene: 7. Germline V gene data show CDR1 as SEHNR and CDR2 as FQNEAQ (reference sequence). The CDR3 length is 16 residues. The CDR3 region is CASSQGQGRVTDTQYF. The CDR3 nucleotides read TGTGCCAGCAGCCAGGGACAGGGGCGCGTCACAGATACGCAGTATTTT.

This clone has only a few counts. The rearrangement uses TRBV30 and TRBJ1-1, with 9 bases fitting TRBD1. The CDR3 is 14 residues long. The V gene's germline CDR1 is GTSNPN and CDR2 SVGIG (reference sequence). The trim removed 2 bases at V and 5 bases at J, leaving 6 bases unmatched. The CDR3 region has the DNA TGTGCCTGGAGTTTCCGGACAGGGGCGACTGAAGCTTTCTTT. Translating gives CAWSFRTGATEAFF. Based on the CDR3 plus reference TRBV30 and TRBJ1-1, the full variable domain is SQTIHQWPATLVQPVGSPLSLECTVEGTSNPNLYWYRQAAGRGLQLLFYSVGIGQISSEVPQNLSASRPQDRQFILSSKKLLLSDSGFYLCAWSFRTGATEAFFGQGTRLTVV.

CDR3: CASSFTGSGNTEAFF. The CDR3 bases are TGCGCCAGCAGTTTTACAGGGTCTGGGAACACTGAAGCTTTCTTT. The rearrangement uses TRBV5-1 and TRBJ1-1; TRBD1 might be the D (6 bases). Germline V gene lookup returns CDR1 SGHRS and CDR2 YFSETQ. The CDR3 is 15 amino acids. V lost 5 bases to trimming and J lost 1 base, with 15 bases between them.

The chain employs TRBV6-1 and TRBJ2-3, with TRBD2 matching over 9 bases. The CDR3 sequence is 13 residues long. V lost 8 bases and J lost 2; bases outside the gene matches: 2. The germline V gene has CDR1 MNHNS and CDR2 SASEGT. CDR3 DNA sequence: TGTGCCAGCCTAGCGGGACTCACAGATACGCAGTATTTT. Translating it yields CASLAGLTDTQYF.